The clone carrying this T cell receptor beta chain was seen only once. This sample was taken from a study of blood T cell repertoires in COVID-19. As originally analysed: Scientists estimated how many nucleated cells there were by amplifying reference gene primers. Generated by immunoSEQ multiplex PCR, the TCRdb table keeps only in-frame clones and is missing some. For V, J and clone size, that table is used; D and trimming come from the DNA. This table has just over 300,000 clones, 80% to 90% appearing once. Sequenced material: PBMCs or T cells enriched from blood (not recorded which). The TCR originated in a man aged 25-45 years who had recovered from COVID-19.

CDR3 residues: CASSPRLADTQYF. The CDR3 DNA sequence: TGTGCCAGCTCTCCAAGACTAGCGGATACGCAGTATTTT. V gene TRBV18 combines with J gene TRBJ2-3; 8 bases match TRBD2. Germline lookup yields CDR1 KGHSH and CDR2 LQKENI. V lost 6 bases, J lost 6 bases, and 5 bases stayed unmatched. The CDR3 extends over 13 amino acids.